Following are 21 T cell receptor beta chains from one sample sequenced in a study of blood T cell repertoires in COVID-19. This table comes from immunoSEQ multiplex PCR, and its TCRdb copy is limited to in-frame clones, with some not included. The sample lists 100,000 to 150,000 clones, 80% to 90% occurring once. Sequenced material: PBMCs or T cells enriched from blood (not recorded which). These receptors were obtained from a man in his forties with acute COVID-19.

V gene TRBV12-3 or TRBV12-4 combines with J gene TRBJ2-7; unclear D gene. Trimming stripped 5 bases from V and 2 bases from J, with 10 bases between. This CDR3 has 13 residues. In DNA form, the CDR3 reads TGTGCCAGCAGTCATGACTTCCCCTACGAGCAGTACTTC. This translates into CASSHDFPYEQYF.

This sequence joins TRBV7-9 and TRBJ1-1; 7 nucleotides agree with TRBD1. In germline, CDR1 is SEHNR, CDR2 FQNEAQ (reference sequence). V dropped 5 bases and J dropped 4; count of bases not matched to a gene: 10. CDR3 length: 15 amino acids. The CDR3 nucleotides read TGTGCCAGCAGCCTCCATCAGGGGGATCGCACTGAAGCTTTCTTT. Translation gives CASSLHQGDRTEAFF.

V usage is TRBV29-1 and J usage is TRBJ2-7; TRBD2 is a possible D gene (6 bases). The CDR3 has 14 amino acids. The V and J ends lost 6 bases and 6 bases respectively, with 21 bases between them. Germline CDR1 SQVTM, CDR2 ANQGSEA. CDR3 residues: CSVGGSDGFSEQYF. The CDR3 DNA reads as TGCAGCGTGGGGGGTTCGGACGGGTTTAGCGAGCAGTACTTC.

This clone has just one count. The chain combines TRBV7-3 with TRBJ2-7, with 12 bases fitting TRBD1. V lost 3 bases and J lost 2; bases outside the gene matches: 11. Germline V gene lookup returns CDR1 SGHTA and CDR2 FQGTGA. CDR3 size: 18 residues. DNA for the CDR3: TGTGCCAGCAGCTTGAACCCGGGACAGGGGGCGGCCCCCTACGAGCAGTACTTC. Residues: CASSLNPGQGAAPYEQYF.

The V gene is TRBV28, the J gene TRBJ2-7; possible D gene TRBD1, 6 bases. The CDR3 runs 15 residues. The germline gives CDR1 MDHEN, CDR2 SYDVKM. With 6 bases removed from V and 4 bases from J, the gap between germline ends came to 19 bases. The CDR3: CASSSGSGTRYEQYF. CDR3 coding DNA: TGTGCCAGCAGCTCGGGTTCCGGGACAAGATACGAGCAGTACTTC.

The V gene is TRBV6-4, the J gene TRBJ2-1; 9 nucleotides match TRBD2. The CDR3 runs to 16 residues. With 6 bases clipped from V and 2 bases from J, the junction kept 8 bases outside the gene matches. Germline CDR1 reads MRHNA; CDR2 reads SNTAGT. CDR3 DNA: TGTGCCAGCAGCTCCGAGGGCGGGGGGGCCTACAATGAGCAGTTCTTC. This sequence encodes CASSSEGGGAYNEQFF.

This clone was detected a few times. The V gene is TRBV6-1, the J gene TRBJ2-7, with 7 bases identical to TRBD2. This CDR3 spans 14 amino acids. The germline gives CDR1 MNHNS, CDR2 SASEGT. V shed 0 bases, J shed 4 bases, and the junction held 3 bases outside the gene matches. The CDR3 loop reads CASSEAQGGYEQYF. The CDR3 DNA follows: TGTGCCAGCAGTGAAGCCCAGGGAGGGTACGAGCAGTACTTC.

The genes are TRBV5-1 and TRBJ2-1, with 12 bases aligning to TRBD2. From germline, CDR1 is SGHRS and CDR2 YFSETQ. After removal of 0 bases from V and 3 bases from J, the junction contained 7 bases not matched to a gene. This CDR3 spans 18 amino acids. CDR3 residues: CASSLDTGTSGFYNEQFF. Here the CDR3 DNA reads TGCGCCAGCAGCTTGGATACAGGGACTAGCGGGTTCTACAATGAGCAGTTCTTC.

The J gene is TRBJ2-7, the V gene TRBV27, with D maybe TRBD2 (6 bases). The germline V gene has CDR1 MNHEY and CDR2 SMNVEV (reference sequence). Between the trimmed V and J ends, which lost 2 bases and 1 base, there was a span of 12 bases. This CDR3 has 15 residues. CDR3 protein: CASSLGLGGSYEQYF. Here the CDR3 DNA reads TGTGCCAGCAGTTTAGGCCTGGGGGGATCCTACGAGCAGTACTTC.

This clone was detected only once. The CDR3 region is CSVRGGAGGWYEQYF. Written as DNA, the CDR3 is TGCAGCGTTCGTGGGGGAGCGGGAGGGTGGTACGAGCAGTACTTC. This rearrangement joins TRBV29-1 to TRBJ2-7, with TRBD2 matching over 10 bases. Trimming at V came to 5 bases and at J to 4 bases, leaving 11 bases not matched to a gene. The CDR3 has 15 residues. The germline gives CDR1 SQVTM, CDR2 ANQGSEA.

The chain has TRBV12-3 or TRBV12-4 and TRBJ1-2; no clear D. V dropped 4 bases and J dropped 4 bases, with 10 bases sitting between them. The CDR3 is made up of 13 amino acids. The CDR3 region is CASSWASIYGYTF. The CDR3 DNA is TGTGCCAGCAGTTGGGCCAGTATCTATGGCTACACCTTC.

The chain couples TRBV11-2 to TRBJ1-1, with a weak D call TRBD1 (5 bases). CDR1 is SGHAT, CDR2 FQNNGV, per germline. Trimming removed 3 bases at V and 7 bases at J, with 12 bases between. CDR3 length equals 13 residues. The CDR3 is CASSLGGSDEAFF. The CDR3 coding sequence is TGTGCCAGCAGCTTGGGGGGGTCTGATGAAGCTTTCTTT.

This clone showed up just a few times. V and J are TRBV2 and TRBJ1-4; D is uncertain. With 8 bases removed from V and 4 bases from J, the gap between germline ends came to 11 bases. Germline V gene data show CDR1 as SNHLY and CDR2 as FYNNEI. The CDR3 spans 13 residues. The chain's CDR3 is CASEERVNEKLFF. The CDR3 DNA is TGTGCCAGCGAGGAACGGGTTAATGAAAAACTGTTTTTT.

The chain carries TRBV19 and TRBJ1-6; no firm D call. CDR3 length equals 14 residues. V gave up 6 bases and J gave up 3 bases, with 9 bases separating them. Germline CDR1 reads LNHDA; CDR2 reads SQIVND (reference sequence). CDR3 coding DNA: TGTGCCAGTAGAGAGAGGAGCTATAATTCACCCCTCCACTTT. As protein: CASRERSYNSPLHF.

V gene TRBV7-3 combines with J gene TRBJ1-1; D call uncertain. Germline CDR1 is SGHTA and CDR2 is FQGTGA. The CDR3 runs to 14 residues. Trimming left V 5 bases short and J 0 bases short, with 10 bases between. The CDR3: CASSPGGMNTEAFF. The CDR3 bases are TGTGCCAGCAGCCCCGGCGGCATGAACACTGAAGCTTTCTTT. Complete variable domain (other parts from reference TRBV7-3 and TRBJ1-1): GAGVSQTPSNKVTEKGKYVELRCDPISGHTALYWYRQSLGQGPEFLIYFQGTGAADDSGLPNDRFFAVRPEGSVSTLKIQRTERGDSAVYLCASSPGGMNTEAFFGQGTRLTVV.

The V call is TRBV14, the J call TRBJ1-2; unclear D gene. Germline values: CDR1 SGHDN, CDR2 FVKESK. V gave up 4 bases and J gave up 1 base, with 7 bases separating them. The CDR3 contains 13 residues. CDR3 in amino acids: CASSPGINYGYTF. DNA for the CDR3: TGTGCCAGCAGCCCGGGGATTAACTATGGCTACACCTTC.

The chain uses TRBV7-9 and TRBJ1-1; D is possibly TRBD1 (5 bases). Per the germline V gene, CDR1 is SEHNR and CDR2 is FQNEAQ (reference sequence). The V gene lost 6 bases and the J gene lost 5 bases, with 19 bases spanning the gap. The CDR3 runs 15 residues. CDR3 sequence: CASSLTGSEKTEAFF. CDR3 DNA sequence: TGTGCCAGCAGTCTTACAGGTTCGGAAAAGACTGAAGCTTTCTTT.

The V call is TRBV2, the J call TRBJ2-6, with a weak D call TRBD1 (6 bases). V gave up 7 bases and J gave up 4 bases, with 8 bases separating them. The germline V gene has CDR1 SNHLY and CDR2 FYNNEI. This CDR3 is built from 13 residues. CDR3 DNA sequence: TGTGCCAGCACAGGGGCCGGGGCCAACGTCCTGACTTTC. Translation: CASTGAGANVLTF.

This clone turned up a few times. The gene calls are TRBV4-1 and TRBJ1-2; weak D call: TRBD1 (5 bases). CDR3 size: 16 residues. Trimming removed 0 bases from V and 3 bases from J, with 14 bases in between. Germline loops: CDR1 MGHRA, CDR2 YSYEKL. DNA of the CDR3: TGCGCCAGCAGCCAAGATCGGGGCAGGGAGGACTATGGCTACACCTTC. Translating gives CASSQDRGREDYGYTF.

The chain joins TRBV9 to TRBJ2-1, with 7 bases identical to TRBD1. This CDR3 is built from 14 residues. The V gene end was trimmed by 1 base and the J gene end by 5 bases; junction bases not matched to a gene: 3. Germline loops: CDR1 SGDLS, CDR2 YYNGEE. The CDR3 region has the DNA TGTGCCAGCAGCGTACAGGGGGTGAACAATGAGCAGTTCTTC. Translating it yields CASSVQGVNNEQFF.

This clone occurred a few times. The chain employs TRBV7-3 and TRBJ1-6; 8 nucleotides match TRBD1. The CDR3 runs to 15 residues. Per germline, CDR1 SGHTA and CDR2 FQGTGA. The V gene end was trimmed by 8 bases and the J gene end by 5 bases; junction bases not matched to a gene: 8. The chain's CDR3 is CASRTGSMNNSPLHF. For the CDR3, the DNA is TGTGCCAGCCGGACAGGGAGCATGAATAATTCACCCCTCCACTTT.